This TCR beta chain was recovered during a study of post-analysis software for immune sequencing data. Study-wide context: Relapsing-remitting, secondary progressive and progressive-relapsing courses of multiple sclerosis were included.

cDNA libraries for TCR beta contained unique molecular identifiers. Yield was 450,000 to 650,000 cDNA molecules from approximately 0.95 to 9.8 million T cells. In TCRdb, the PCR reads were re-called with MiXCR into one record per CDR3 protein. The sample consists of roughly 430,000 distinct CDR3 sequences, 39% of them appearing once. This clonotype was seen more than once but under ten times. As yet, its antigen is unknown. The CDR3 loop spans 14 amino acids. CDR1 is KGHSH, CDR2 LQKENI, per germline. Trimming removed 2 bases from V and 3 bases from J; junction bases left unmatched: 3. Points from the study as a whole: The normalized Chao1 diversity of multiple sclerosis patients was significantly lower than that of controls. Clustering by F measure revealed strong co-clustering among samples prepared together in one batch. With TRBV5-6, TRBV5-1 and TRBV20-1 included, about five TRBV segments were more frequent in patients than in controls.

The specimen was blood. The chain combines TRBV18 with TRBJ1-2; 7 nucleotides agree with TRBD1. This clonotype was sampled from a girl aged 2-10 years with multiple sclerosis. DNA for the CDR3: TGTGCCAGCTCACCAAACACAGGGGACTATGGCTACACCTTC. Residues: CASSPNTGDYGYTF.